This T cell receptor beta chain was found in a study of radiotherapy plus CTLA-4 blockade in lung cancer. Some clones are missing from TCRdb's copy, which holds only in-frame ones; the method was immunoSEQ multiplex PCR. The sample lists about 49,000 clones, roughly 84% occurring once. This CDR3 contains 14 residues. Germline values: CDR1 KGHSH, CDR2 LQKENI. The V gene lost 0 bases and the J gene lost 6 bases, with 11 bases spanning the gap. Alongside CTLA-4 blockade with ipilimumab, patients with chemo-refractory metastatic non-small-cell lung cancer received focal radiation. The starting material was peripheral blood, obtained from a patient treated with radiotherapy plus ipilimumab. This sequence originates from a human donor with non-small cell lung cancer whose response to radiotherapy plus ipilimumab could not be evaluated. This sequence joins TRBV18 and TRBJ1-2; perhaps TRBD1 as D (5 bases). This CDR3 reads CASSPPPGIDGYTF. In DNA form, the CDR3 reads TGTGCCAGCTCACCACCTCCAGGGATCGATGGCTACACCTTC.